Reported below is one T cell receptor beta chain. The data are from a study of cytomegalovirus exposure and HLA in healthy donors. PCR employed 60 Vbeta and 13 Jbeta primers. Measured with immunoSEQ multiplex PCR; TCRdb has only the in-frame clones, and not every one. The sample has 200,000 to 250,000 clones, roughly 82% seen once. Sequencing was performed on PBMCs. This receptor was obtained from a woman aged 40-49 years in good health and CMV-seropositive.

CDR3 region: CASSLAEGESYEQYF. CDR3 sequence (DNA): TGCGCCAGCAGCTTGGCAGAGGGGGAATCCTACGAGCAGTACTTC. The V and J genes are TRBV5-1 and TRBJ2-5, with D tentatively TRBD1 (6 bases). The DNA end is more similar to TRBJ2-7, so the J call may be wrong. Germline CDR1 SGHRS, CDR2 YFSETQ. This CDR3 has 15 residues.